These 9 T cell receptor beta chains were all obtained from the same sample, sequenced in a study of cytomegalovirus exposure and HLA in healthy donors. Both 60 Vbeta primers and 13 Jbeta primers went into the PCR. Sequencing used immunoSEQ multiplex PCR; TCRdb keeps in-frame clones, though not all of them. The data contain over 150,000 clones, roughly 80% of them singletons. The sample taken for sequencing was PBMCs. The source is a man between 18 and 29 years old in good health and CMV-seropositive.

This clone was seen a few times. V is TRBV9 and J is TRBJ1-2; D may be TRBD1 (6 bases). The V end was cut by 4 bases, the J end by 8 bases, with 18 bases between. CDR3 length: 14 amino acids. CDR1 and CDR2 (germline): SGDLS, YYNGEE. In nucleotides, the CDR3 is TGTGCCAGCAGCCCCGGGGGGCAGCTGGAAGGCTACACCTTC. This sequence encodes CASSPGGQLEGYTF.

The V and J genes are TRBV11-3 and TRBJ2-1, with 13 bases matching TRBD2. The junction had 5 bases not matched to a gene; V was cut back by 5 bases and J by 4 bases. The length of the CDR3 is 16 residues. Germline CDR1 reads SGHNT; CDR2 reads YENEEA. The CDR3 protein is CASSPGTSGIYNEQFF. The DNA for the CDR3 is TGTGCCAGCAGCCCAGGGACTAGCGGGATATACAATGAGCAGTTCTTC.

V usage is TRBV7-2 and J usage is TRBJ1-2; TRBD1 might be the D (6 bases). The V end was cut by 5 bases, the J end by 8 bases, with 21 bases between. The CDR3 is made up of 15 amino acids. Looked up from germline, CDR1 is SGHTA and CDR2 is FQGNSA. CDR3 protein: CASSGRTASIDGYTF. In DNA, the CDR3 is TGTGCCAGCAGCGGACGGACAGCATCTATTGACGGCTACACCTTC.

V is TRBV9 and J is TRBJ1-1; D is possibly TRBD1 (6 bases). V dropped 4 bases and J dropped 1 base, with 20 bases sitting between them. The length of the CDR3 is 17 residues. Germline V lookup: CDR1 SGDLS, CDR2 YYNGEE. CDR3 nucleotides: TGTGCCAGCAGCCAAGGCGGGGGGGGCCGCTCGAACACTGAAGCTTTCTTT. It encodes CASSQGGGGRSNTEAFF.

There are a few counts of this clone. This rearrangement joins TRBV29-1 to TRBJ2-1; perhaps TRBD2 as D (6 bases). Looked up from germline, CDR1 is SQVTM and CDR2 is ANQGSEA. The CDR3 runs to 13 residues. V lost 4 bases and J 10 bases, leaving 17 bases between the germline ends. The CDR3 DNA follows: TGCAGCGTTGGTGAAGCGGGCCTTGGGGAGCAGTTCTTC. It translates to CSVGEAGLGEQFF.

The V call is TRBV25-1, the J call TRBJ1-2; no clear D gene. Trimming took off 2 bases at V and 4 bases at J, with 5 bases between the two ends. This CDR3 has 12 amino acids. Germline lookup yields CDR1 MGHDK and CDR2 SYGVNS. DNA of the CDR3: TGTGCCAGCAGTGAAGCAGTCTATGGCTACACCTTC. It is translated as CASSEAVYGYTF.

In regard to this clone: Germline and junction disagree at one end, which may indicate a read error. The rearrangement uses TRBV9 and TRBJ2-6; TRBD1 agrees at 9 bases. The CDR3 sequence is 17 residues long. Germline assignment: CDR1 SGDLS and CDR2 YYNGEE. CDR3 DNA sequence: TGTGCCAGCAGCGTAGATACAGGGGGCTGGGGGGCCAACGGCCTGACTTTC. It specifies CASSVDTGGWGANGLTF.

This chain uses TRBV4-1 with TRBJ1-1, with D maybe TRBD1 (5 bases). V was shortened by 1 base and J by 0 bases, with 9 bases between the two germline ends. Germline CDR1 is MGHRA and CDR2 is YSYEKL. This CDR3 is built from 15 residues. CDR3 in amino acids: CASSQVRVMNTEAFF. CDR3 in DNA: TGCGCCAGCAGCCAAGTCAGGGTTATGAACACTGAAGCTTTCTTT.

This chain links TRBV11-2 with TRBJ2-5; 8 bases match TRBD2. Germline-derived CDR1 and CDR2 are SGHAT and FQNNGV. V lost 5 bases and J lost 5; bases outside the gene matches: 4. The CDR3 has 13 residues. The CDR3 loop is CASSPPSGETQYF. CDR3 in DNA: TGTGCCAGCAGCCCCCCTAGCGGGGAGACCCAGTACTTC.